The rows below give T cell receptor beta chains drawn from one sample of a study of cytomegalovirus exposure and HLA in healthy donors. TCRdb keeps only in-frame clones here, not all; method: immunoSEQ multiplex PCR. The data hold some 120,000 clones, with roughly 80% observed a single time. Sequencing was done on a sample of PBMCs. These TCRs come from a man aged 30 to 39 in good health and CMV-seronegative. Both conserved end residues are part of each CDR3.

V gene	J gene	CDR3 protein
TRBV7-3	TRBJ2-5	CASSLGTSGGETQYF
TRBV5-8	TRBJ1-1	CASRRWAGDNTEAFF
TRBV4-1	TRBJ2-7	CASSQERLAGAEQYF
TRBV29-1	TRBJ1-2	CSVGQGIGYTF
TRBV4-3	TRBJ2-1	CASSQQGGSGQGANEQFF
TRBV6-1	TRBJ2-7	CASTLGGTGTYEQYF
TRBV28	TRBJ2-7	CASGTGDRGHEQYF
TRBV28	TRBJ1-5	CASSPLNQPQHF
TRBV27	TRBJ1-5	CASSPGLTDQPQHF
TRBV14	TRBJ1-1	CASRGRTGNAEAFF
TRBV6-1	TRBJ1-2	CASLPLRGLIYGYTF
TRBV10-3	TRBJ2-3	CAIRRTSGITDTQYF
TRBV19	TRBJ2-1	CASINDAANEQFF
TRBV7-9	TRBJ1-1	CASSLVVGDREAFF
TRBV28	TRBJ2-1	CASSELGTDSYNEQFF
TRBV9	TRBJ2-7	CASSVAWGPNYEQYF
TRBV15	TRBJ1-5	CATSRVRGVHLGGSNQPQHF
TRBV4-1	TRBJ2-1	CASSLGLSYNEQFF
TRBV14	TRBJ2-4	CASSDIAKNIQYF
TRBV5-1	TRBJ2-5	CASSSGLAGAFSSSQETQYF
TRBV9	TRBJ2-3	CASSPTGSTDTQYF
TRBV6-5	TRBJ2-1	CASSYTAGAVEQFF
TRBV6-5	TRBJ2-7	CASSRDFSSYEQYF
TRBV6-5	TRBJ2-3	CASSIRGTGDTQYF
TRBV10-3	TRBJ1-1	CAAKKGLGADAEAFF
TRBV7-8	TRBJ2-7	CASSPQGVRQYF
TRBV30	TRBJ1-5	CAWSVPGPNQPQHF
TRBV19	TRBJ1-5	CASSIVPQSNQPQHF
TRBV28	TRBJ2-7	CASNRSGQGSYEQYF
TRBV19	TRBJ1-1	CASSVTRGGEAFF
TRBV29-1	TRBJ2-1	CSVDQNEQFF
TRBV30	TRBJ1-5	CAWSRGGSNQPQHF